This TCR beta chain comes out of a study of technical replicates of blood from a handful of donors. Between the trimmed V and J ends, which lost 4 bases and 3 bases, there was a span of 8 bases. CDR3 size: 13 residues. The germline CDR1 and CDR2 sequences are SNHLY and FYNNEI. Data came from immunoSEQ multiplex PCR; TCRdb stores just in-frame clones and leaves some out. The sample consists of under 65,000 clones, about 90% of them appearing once. This sequence joins TRBV2 and TRBJ2-3, with TRBD1 as a possible D gene (5 bases). Sequencing input: PBMCs. The TCR originated in a human donor in good health. Some clones in this sample may be carry-over from other donors' samples. The CDR3 protein is CASSVYRTDTQYF. The CDR3 nucleotides read TGTGCCAGCAGTGTTTACAGGACAGATACGCAGTATTTT.